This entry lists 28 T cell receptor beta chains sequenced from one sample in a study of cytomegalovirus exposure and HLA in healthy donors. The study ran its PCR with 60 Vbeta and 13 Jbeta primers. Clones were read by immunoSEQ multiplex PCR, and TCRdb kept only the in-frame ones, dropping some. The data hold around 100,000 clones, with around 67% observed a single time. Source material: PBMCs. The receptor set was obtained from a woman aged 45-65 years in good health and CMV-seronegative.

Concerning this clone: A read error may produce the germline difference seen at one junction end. CDR3 nucleotides: TGCGCCAGCAGCTTGACTTCTAGCGGGGACTACGAGCGGTACTTC. Protein sequence: CASSLTSSGDYERYF. The V gene is TRBV5-1, the J gene TRBJ2-7; 9 bases are shared with TRBD2. This CDR3 has 15 amino acids. Germline V gene sequence: CDR1 SGHRS, CDR2 YFSETQ.

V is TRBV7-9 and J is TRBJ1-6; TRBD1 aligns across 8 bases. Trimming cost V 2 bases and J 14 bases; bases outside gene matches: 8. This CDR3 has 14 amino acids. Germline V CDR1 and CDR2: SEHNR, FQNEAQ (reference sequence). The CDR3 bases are TGTGCCAGCAGCTTATCAGGGGGCGACGCGGCCCTCCACTTT. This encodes CASSLSGGDAALHF.

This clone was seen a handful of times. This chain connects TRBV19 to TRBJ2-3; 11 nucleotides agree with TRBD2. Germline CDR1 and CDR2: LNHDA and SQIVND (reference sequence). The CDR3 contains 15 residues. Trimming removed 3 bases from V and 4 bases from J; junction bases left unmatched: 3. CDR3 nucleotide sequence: TGTGCCAGTAGTATTTCACTAGCGGGGGCAGATACGCAGTATTTT. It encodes CASSISLAGADTQYF.

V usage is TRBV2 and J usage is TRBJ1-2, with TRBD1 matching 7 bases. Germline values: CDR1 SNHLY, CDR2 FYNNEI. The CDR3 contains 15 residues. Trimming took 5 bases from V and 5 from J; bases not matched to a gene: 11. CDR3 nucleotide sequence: TGTGCCAGCAGTCTTAAGGCCGGGACAGCTTATGGCTACACCTTC. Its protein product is CASSLKAGTAYGYTF.

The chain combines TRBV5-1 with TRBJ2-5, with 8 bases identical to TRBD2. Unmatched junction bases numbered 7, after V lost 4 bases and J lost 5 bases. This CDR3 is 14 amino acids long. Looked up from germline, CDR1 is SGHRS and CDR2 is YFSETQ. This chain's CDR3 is CASSIQGGGETQYF. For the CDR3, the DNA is TGCGCCAGCAGCATACAGGGCGGGGGGGAGACCCAGTACTTC.

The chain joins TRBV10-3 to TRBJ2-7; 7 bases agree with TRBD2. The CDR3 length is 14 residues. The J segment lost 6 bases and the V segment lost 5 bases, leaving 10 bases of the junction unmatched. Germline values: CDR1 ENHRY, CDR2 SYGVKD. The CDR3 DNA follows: TGTGCCATCAGTCCCAGCGGGACCCTAGGCGAGCAGTACTTC. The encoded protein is CAISPSGTLGEQYF.

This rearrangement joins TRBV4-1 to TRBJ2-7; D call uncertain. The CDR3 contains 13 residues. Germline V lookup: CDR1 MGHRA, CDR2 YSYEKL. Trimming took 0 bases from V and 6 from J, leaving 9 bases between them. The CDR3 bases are TGCGCCAGCAGCCAAGATATGATCGGCGAGCAGTACTTC. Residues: CASSQDMIGEQYF.

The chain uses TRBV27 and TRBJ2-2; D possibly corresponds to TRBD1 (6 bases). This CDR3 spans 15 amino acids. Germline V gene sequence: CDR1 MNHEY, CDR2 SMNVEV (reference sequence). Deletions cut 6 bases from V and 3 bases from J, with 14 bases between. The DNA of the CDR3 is TGTGCCAGCAGCACTTGGGGGCTCGACACCGGGGAGCTGTTTTTT. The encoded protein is CASSTWGLDTGELFF.

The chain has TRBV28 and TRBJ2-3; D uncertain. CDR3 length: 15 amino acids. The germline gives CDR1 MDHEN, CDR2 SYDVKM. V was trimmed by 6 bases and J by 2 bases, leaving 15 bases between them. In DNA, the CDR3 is TGTGCCAGCAGCCCAAACACAGAGTACACAGATACGCAGTATTTT. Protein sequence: CASSPNTEYTDTQYF. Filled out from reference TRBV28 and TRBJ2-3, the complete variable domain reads DVKVTQSSRYLVKRTGEKVFLECVQDMDHENMFWYRQDPGLGLRLIYFSYDVKMKEKGDIPEGYSVSREKKERFSLILESASTNQTSMYLCASSPNTEYTDTQYFGPGTRLTVL.

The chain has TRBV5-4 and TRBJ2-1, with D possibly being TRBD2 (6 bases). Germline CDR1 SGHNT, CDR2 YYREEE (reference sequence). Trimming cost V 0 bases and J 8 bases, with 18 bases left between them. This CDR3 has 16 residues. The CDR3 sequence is CASSLGKAGRGDEQFF. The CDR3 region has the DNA TGTGCCAGCAGCTTGGGGAAGGCGGGACGGGGCGATGAGCAGTTCTTC.

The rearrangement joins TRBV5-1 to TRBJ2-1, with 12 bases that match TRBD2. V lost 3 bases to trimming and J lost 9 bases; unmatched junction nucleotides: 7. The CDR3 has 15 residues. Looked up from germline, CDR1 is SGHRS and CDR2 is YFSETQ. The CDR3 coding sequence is TGCGCCAGCAGCTCCTCTAGCGGGGGGGCGGTTGAGCAGTTCTTC. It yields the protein CASSSSSGGAVEQFF.

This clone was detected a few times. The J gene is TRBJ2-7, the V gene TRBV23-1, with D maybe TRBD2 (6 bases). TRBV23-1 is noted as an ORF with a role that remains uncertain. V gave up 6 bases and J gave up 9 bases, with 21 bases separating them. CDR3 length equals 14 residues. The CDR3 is CASSRRDSLEGQYF. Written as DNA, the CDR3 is TGCGCCAGCAGCCGCCGGGACTCCCTGGAAGGGCAGTACTTC.

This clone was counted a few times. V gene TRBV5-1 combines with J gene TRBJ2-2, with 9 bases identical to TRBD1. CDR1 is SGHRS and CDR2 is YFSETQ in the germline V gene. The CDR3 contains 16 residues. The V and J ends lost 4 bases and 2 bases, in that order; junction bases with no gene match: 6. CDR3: CASSRRDRVNTGELFF. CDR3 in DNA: TGCGCCAGCAGCCGGAGGGACAGGGTAAACACCGGGGAGCTGTTTTTT. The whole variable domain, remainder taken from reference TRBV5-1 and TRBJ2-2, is KAGVTQTPRYLIKTRGQQVTLSCSPISGHRSVSWYQQTPGQGLQFLFEYFSETQRNKGNFPGRFSGRQFSNSRSEMNVSTLELGDSALYLCASSRRDRVNTGELFFGEGSRLTVL.

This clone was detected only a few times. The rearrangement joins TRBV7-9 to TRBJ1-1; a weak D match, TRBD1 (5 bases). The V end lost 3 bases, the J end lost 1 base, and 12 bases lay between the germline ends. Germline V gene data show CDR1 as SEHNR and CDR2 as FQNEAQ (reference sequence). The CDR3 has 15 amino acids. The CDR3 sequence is CASSFTGGGNTEAFF. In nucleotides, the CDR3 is TGTGCCAGCAGCTTCACAGGTGGTGGGAACACTGAAGCTTTCTTT.

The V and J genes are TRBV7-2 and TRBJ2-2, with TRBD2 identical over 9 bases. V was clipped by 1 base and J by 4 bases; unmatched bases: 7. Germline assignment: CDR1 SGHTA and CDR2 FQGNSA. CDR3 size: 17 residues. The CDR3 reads CASSLGLAGGLTGELFF. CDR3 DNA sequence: TGTGCCAGCAGCTTAGGTCTGGCGGGGGGGCTCACCGGGGAGCTGTTTTTT.

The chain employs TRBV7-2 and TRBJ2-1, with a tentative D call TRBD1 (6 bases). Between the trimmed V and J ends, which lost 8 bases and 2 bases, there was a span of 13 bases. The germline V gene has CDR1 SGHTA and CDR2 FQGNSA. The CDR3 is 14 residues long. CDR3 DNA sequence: TGTGCCAGCGGACTTCAGGGGACCTACAATGAGCAGTTCTTC. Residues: CASGLQGTYNEQFF.

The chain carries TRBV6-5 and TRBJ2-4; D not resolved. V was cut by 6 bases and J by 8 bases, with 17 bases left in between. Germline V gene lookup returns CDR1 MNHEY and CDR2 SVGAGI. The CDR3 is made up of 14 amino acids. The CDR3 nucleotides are TGTGCCAGCAGAACTGGCTATAATGGGCACATTCAGTACTTC. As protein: CASRTGYNGHIQYF.

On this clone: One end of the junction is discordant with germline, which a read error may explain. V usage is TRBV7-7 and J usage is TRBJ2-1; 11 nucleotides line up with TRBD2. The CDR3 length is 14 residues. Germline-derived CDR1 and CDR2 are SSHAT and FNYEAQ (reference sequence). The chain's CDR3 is CASSASGGNNEQFF. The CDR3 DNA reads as TGTGCTAGCAGCGCTAGCGGGGGGAATAATGAGCAGTTCTTC.

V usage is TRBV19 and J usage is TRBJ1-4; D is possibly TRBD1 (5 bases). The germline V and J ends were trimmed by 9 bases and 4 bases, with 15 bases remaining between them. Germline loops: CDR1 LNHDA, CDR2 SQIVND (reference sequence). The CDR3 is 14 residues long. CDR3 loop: CASKRGGVNEKLFF. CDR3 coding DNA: TGTGCCAGCAAGAGGGGCGGGGTTAATGAAAAACTGTTTTTT.

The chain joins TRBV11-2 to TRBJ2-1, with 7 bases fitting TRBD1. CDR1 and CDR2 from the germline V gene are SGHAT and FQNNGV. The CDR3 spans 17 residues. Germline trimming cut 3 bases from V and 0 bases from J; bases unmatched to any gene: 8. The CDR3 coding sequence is TGTGCCAGCAGCTTTGACAGGGTTCCGCCCTCCTACAATGAGCAGTTCTTC. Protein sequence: CASSFDRVPPSYNEQFF.

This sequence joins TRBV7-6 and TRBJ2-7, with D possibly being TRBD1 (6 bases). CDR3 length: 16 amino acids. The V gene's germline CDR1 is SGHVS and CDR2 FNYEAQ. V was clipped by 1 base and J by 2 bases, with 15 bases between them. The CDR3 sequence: CASSLEVAGAPYEQYF. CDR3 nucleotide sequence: TGTGCCAGCAGCTTAGAAGTCGCAGGGGCTCCCTACGAGCAGTACTTC.

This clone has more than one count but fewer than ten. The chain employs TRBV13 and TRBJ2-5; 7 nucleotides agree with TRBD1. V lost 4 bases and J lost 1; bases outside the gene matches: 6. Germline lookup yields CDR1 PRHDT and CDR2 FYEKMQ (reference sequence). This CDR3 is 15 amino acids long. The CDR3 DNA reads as TGTGCCAGCAGCTCGAGCACAGGGGCCCAAGAGACCCAGTACTTC. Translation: CASSSSTGAQETQYF.

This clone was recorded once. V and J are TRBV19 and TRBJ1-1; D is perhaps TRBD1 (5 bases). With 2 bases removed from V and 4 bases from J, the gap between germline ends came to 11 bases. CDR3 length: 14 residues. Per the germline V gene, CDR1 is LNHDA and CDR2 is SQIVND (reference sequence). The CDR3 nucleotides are TGTGCCAGTAGTATATGGGGGGGGACCACTGAAGCTTTCTTT. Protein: CASSIWGGTTEAFF.

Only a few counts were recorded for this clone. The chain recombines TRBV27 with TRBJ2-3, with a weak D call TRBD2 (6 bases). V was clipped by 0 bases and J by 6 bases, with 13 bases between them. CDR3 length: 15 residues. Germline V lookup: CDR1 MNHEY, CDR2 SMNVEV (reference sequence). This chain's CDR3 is CASSLSPGSSDTQYF. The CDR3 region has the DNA TGTGCCAGCAGTTTATCGCCCGGGAGTTCCGATACGCAGTATTTT.

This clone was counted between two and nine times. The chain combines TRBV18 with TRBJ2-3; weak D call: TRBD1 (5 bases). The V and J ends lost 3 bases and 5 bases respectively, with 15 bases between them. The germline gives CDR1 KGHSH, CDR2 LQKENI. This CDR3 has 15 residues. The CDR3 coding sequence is TGTGCCAGCTCACCGCCCCTCCAGGGTAAAGATACGCAGTATTTT. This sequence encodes CASSPPLQGKDTQYF.

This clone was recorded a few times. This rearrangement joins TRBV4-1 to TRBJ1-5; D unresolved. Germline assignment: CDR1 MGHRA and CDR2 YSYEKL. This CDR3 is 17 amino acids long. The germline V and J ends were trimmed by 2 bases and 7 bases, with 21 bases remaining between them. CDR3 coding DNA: TGCGCCAGCAGCCAAATCGACATGGGCCTGACATCCCAGCCCCAGCATTTT. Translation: CASSQIDMGLTSQPQHF.

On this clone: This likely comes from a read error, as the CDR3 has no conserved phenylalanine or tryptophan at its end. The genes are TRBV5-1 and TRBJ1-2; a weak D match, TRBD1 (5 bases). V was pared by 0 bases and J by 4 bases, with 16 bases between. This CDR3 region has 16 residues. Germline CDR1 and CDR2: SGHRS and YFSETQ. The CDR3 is CASSLGGEQNGYGYTL. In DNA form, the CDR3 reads TGCGCCAGCAGCTTGGGGGGGGAACAAAATGGCTATGGCTACACCCTC.

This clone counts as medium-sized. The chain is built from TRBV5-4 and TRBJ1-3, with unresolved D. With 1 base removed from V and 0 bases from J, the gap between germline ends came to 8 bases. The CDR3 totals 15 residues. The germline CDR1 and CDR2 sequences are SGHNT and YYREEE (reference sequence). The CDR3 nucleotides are TGTGCCAGCAGCTTGTGGGGAGACTCTGGAAACACCATATATTTT. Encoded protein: CASSLWGDSGNTIYF.